This TCR beta chain was sequenced in a study of Ad26.COV2.S vaccination and SARS-CoV-2 variants. Study details: A participant enrolled in the COV1001 Ad26.COV2.S trial arm provided the sample.

Noted treatment: 15 to 20 received Ad26.COV2.S at low or high dose, single or two shots; 5 received placebo; per-sample allocation not given. Day 63 following the first vaccine or placebo injection was when the samples were taken. Boston provided a donor who was an adult aged 18-55 years. Study results and limitations: Analyses that measured TCR breadth and depth may have underestimated total T cell responses. Across vaccine and placebo recipients, the breadth of non-spike TCRs was similar.

Note on this clone: The antigen is unknown.

Data came from immunoSEQ multiplex PCR; TCRdb stores just in-frame clones and leaves some out. The sample yields roughly 460,000 clones, 89% seen once. Trimming left V 4 bases short and J 2 bases short, with 20 bases between. CDR3 length equals 17 residues. The germline V gene encodes CDR1 LGHDT and CDR2 YNNKEL (reference sequence). The chain uses TRBV3-1 (or the pseudogene TRBV3-2) and TRBJ1-2, with D tentatively TRBD1 (5 bases). This TCR was recovered from a person aged 18-65 years who received the Ad26.COV2.S COVID-19 vaccine or a placebo. Sequenced here: peripheral blood, sampled in a trial of Ad26.COV2.S vaccine versus placebo. CDR3 sequence (DNA): TGTGCCAGCAGCCCGAGATACCGGGACGGAGGGAACTATGGCTACACCTTC. It specifies CASSPRYRDGGNYGYTF.